This TCR beta chain was captured in a study of TIL therapy for anti-PD-1-resistant metastatic lung cancer. Study summary: Half of patients were current or former smokers.

This clone occurred a few times. Sequencing used immunoSEQ v3. Profiled with immunoSEQ multiplex PCR; TCRdb holds only in-frame clones, not every one. In the table there are 50,000 or so clones, around 79% of which are singletons. Germline assignment: CDR1 SGHKS and CDR2 YYEKEE (reference sequence). Trimming cost V 2 bases and J 4 bases, with 3 bases left between them. This CDR3 is built from 11 residues. Time point given: pre-treatment sample, taken before nivolumab and TIL therapy. Material: blood, obtained at baseline. This sequence joins TRBV5-5 and TRBJ1-1; no clear D gene. This clonotype was sampled from a woman aged 25-85 years with non-small cell lung cancer. The CDR3 loop reads CASSFSTEAFF. The CDR3 bases are TGTGCCAGCAGCTTTAGCACTGAAGCTTTCTTT.